The rows below give T cell receptor beta chains drawn from one sample of a study of cytomegalovirus exposure and HLA in healthy donors. Using immunoSEQ multiplex PCR, the repertoire was profiled, and TCRdb retains in-frame clones only, with some absent. The repertoire holds approximately 120,000 clones, with over 65% as singletons. The material sequenced was PBMCs. All receptors come from a woman aged 40 to 50 in good health and CMV-seronegative. CDR3s include the opening cysteine and the closing phenylalanine or tryptophan. Fields, in order: J gene, clone size, D gene, V gene, CDR3 length, CDR3 protein, CDR3 DNA. D genes are given only for firm matches. Where a row states a size, it is once, few, many or the class of an expanded clone; other rows omit it.

TRBJ2-1 few . TRBV20-1 11 CSAKAGRGQFF TGCAGTGCCAAGGCTGGCAGGGGGCAGTTCTTC
TRBJ1-1 . . TRBV19 14 CASTAGAGNTEAFF TGTGCCAGTACTGCGGGGGCGGGGAACACTGAAGCTTTCTTT
TRBJ2-5 once TRBD1 TRBV6-1 15 CASSAWDRAQETQYF TGTGCCAGCAGTGCATGGGACAGGGCCCAAGAGACCCAGTACTTC
TRBJ2-3 . TRBD2 TRBV5-1 15 CASSQLSGSPDTQYF TGCGCCAGCAGCCAACTTAGCGGGAGCCCCGATACGCAGTATTTT
TRBJ1-1 . . TRBV11-3 13 CASSAGTNTEAFF TGTGCCAGCAGCGCGGGGACTAACACTGAAGCTTTCTTT
TRBJ2-7 . . TRBV6-1 14 CASQKTDSSNEQYF TGTGCCAGCCAAAAAACGGACAGTAGCAACGAGCAGTACTTC
TRBJ2-1 . TRBD2 TRBV11-3 15 CASSLGTSGSREQFF TGTGCCAGCAGCCTCGGAACTAGCGGGAGCCGGGAGCAGTTCTTC
TRBJ1-2 . TRBD1 TRBV5-1 16 CASSTGQGLDFDGYTF TGCGCCAGCAGCACTGGACAGGGACTGGATTTCGATGGCTACACCTTC
TRBJ2-3 . TRBD1 TRBV19 18 CASMSRDRLFPSTDTQYF TGTGCCAGTATGTCCCGGGACAGGCTGTTCCCTAGCACAGATACGCAGTATTTT
TRBJ2-7 . . TRBV27 13 CASRAGHLYEQYF TGTGCCAGCAGAGCGGGACACCTCTACGAGCAGTACTTC
TRBJ2-7 . TRBD2 TRBV5-5 14 CASSLFRGGDEQYF TGTGCCAGCAGCTTGTTTCGGGGGGGCGACGAGCAGTACTTC
TRBJ1-1 . . TRBV6-5 13 CATTTGGATEAFF TGTGCCACCACGACGGGGGGGGCAACTGAAGCTTTCTTT
TRBJ2-7 . . TRBV15 16 CATSRDLRTLTYEQYF TGTGCCACCAGCAGAGATCTTAGGACATTAACCTACGAGCAGTACTTC
TRBJ2-5 . TRBD1 TRBV15 15 CATSRVPGTGETQYF TGTGCCACCAGCAGAGTCCCCGGGACAGGGGAGACCCAGTACTTC
TRBJ1-1 . . TRBV9 12 CASSVRDTEAFF TGTGCCAGCAGCGTCAGGGACACTGAAGCTTTCTTT
TRBJ1-2 . TRBD1 TRBV6-5 13 CASSPTGGRGYTF TGTGCCAGCAGCCCTACAGGGGGCAGGGGCTACACCTTC
TRBJ1-1 few . TRBV11-2 15 CASSLDPSPNTEAFF TGTGCCAGCAGCTTAGATCCTAGCCCCAACACTGAAGCTTTCTTT
TRBJ2-7 . . TRBV9 14 CASSDDRRGDEQYF TGTGCCAGCAGTGACGACAGACGCGGGGACGAGCAGTACTTC
TRBJ2-1 few TRBD2 TRBV19 15 CASRGLAGNYNEQFF TGTGCCAGTAGGGGGCTAGCGGGGAACTACAATGAGCAGTTCTTC
TRBJ1-4 . . TRBV6-1 14 CASSYADHEEKLFF TGTGCCAGCAGTTATGCGGATCATGAGGAAAAACTGTTTTTT
TRBJ2-3 . . TRBV18 13 CASSYFVTDTQYF TGTGCCAGCTCATATTTCGTGACAGATACGCAGTATTTT
TRBJ2-7 . TRBD1 TRBV6-6 15 CASSYSGQGKHEQYF TGTGCCAGCAGTTACTCGGGACAGGGAAAACACGAGCAGTACTTC
TRBJ1-5 . TRBD1 TRBV7-9 14 CASSLGQGGQPQHF TGTGCCAGCAGCCTGGGACAGGGTGGTCAGCCCCAGCATTTT
TRBJ2-5 . . TRBV5-4 15 CASSLGGATGETQYF TGTGCCAGCAGCTTGGGTGGGGCTACTGGGGAGACCCAGTACTTC
TRBJ1-3 . TRBD1 TRBV6-5 15 CASRQQGMELNTIYF TGTGCCAGCAGACAACAGGGGATGGAGTTAAACACCATATATTTT
TRBJ2-7 . . TRBV9 14 CASSPTGGTYEQYF TGTGCCAGCAGCCCGACCGGGGGTACCTACGAGCAGTACTTC